The 8 T cell receptor beta chains listed next were all sequenced from one sample in a study of post-analysis software for immune sequencing data. Findings of the study overall: Higher frequency in patients than in controls was seen for a handful of TRBV segments, with TRBV5-6, TRBV5-1 and TRBV20-1 among them.

The antigens these receptors bind are not known. Built from TCR beta cDNA, the libraries had unique molecular identifiers in them. TCRdb itself ran the PCR reads through MiXCR, one entry per CDR3 protein. In the table there are about 560,000 distinct CDR3 sequences, 44% of which are singletons. Sequenced: blood. The receptors shown here come from a girl under 18 with multiple sclerosis.

The chain combines TRBV12-3 or TRBV12-4 with TRBJ2-6, with D possibly matching TRBD1 (5 bases). Trimming took off 6 bases at V and 4 bases at J, with 22 bases between the two ends. The CDR3 extends over 18 amino acids. The CDR3 reads CASRRQSLNRSGANVLTF. The CDR3 DNA follows: TGTGCCAGCAGACGACAGAGTTTAAATCGTTCAGGGGCCAACGTCCTGACTTTC.

The chain employs TRBV7-3 and TRBJ2-1; 9 bases fit TRBD2. Losses at the gene ends were 6 bases for V and 5 bases for J; bases not matched to a gene: 11. The germline gives CDR1 SGHTA, CDR2 FQGTGA. CDR3 length equals 16 residues. The chain's CDR3 is CASSLTGLAGNNEQFF. The CDR3 bases are TGTGCCAGCAGTCTCACCGGGCTAGCGGGGAACAATGAGCAGTTCTTC.

This clonotype appeared once. V is TRBV6-6 and J is TRBJ2-7; tentative D call: TRBD2 (5 bases). CDR1 and CDR2 from the germline V gene are MNHNY and SVGAGI (reference sequence). The CDR3 consists of 16 residues. Trimming removed 5 bases at V and 0 bases at J, with 17 bases between. The CDR3 spells CASSTQSGVSSYEQYF. The DNA of the CDR3 is TGTGCCAGCAGTACCCAAAGCGGAGTAAGCTCCTACGAGCAGTACTTC.

This clonotype was seen a handful of times. J is TRBJ1-2 and V is TRBV12-3 or TRBV12-4, with D perhaps matching TRBD1 (6 bases). The V end was cut by 7 bases, the J end by 0 bases, with 9 bases between. This CDR3 has 13 amino acids. Written as DNA, the CDR3 is TGTGCCAGCAACAGGGATACTAACTATGGCTACACCTTC. It encodes CASNRDTNYGYTF.

This clonotype was found a few times. J is TRBJ2-7 and V is TRBV12-3 or TRBV12-4; D may correspond to TRBD1 or TRBD2 (5 bases each). Trimming cost V 6 bases and J 1 base, with 19 bases left between them. This CDR3 spans 16 amino acids. The CDR3 sequence: CASRDWGPQASYEQYF. CDR3 nucleotide sequence: TGTGCCAGCAGGGATTGGGGACCTCAGGCTTCCTACGAGCAGTACTTC.

V and J are TRBV5-1 and TRBJ1-5; tentative D call: TRBD1 (5 bases). The CDR3 is 14 amino acids. The V and J ends lost 2 bases and 4 bases respectively, with 10 bases between them. CDR1 is SGHRS, CDR2 YFSETQ, per germline. CDR3 region: CASSLEGINQPQHF. The CDR3 nucleotides read TGCGCCAGCAGCTTAGAGGGGATAAATCAGCCCCAGCATTTT.

The chain combines TRBV20-1 with TRBJ1-2; D gene unclear. The germline gives CDR1 DFQATT, CDR2 SNEGSKA (reference sequence). The CDR3 is made up of 11 amino acids. With 3 bases removed from V and 11 bases from J, the gap between germline ends came to 13 bases. The CDR3 is CSAREGRLYTF. The DNA of the CDR3 is TGCAGTGCTAGGGAGGGCAGACTTTACACCTTC.

In its sample, this clonotype was seen a few times. The chain combines TRBV5-1 with TRBJ2-7; the match to TRBD1 covers 9 bases. Germline-derived CDR1 and CDR2 are SGHRS and YFSETQ. J lost 2 bases, V lost 0 bases, and 6 bases had no gene match. The CDR3 spans 16 residues. The CDR3 is CASSLDTDRGAYEQYF. CDR3 coding DNA: TGCGCCAGCAGCTTGGATACGGACAGGGGAGCCTACGAGCAGTACTTC.